These 11 T cell receptor beta chains were sequenced from one sample in a study of cytomegalovirus exposure and HLA in healthy donors (dated by TCRdb to between 2016 and 2019). Receptor libraries were prepared by the immunoSEQ multiplex PCR assay. For the multiplex PCR, a mixture combining 60 forward primers for TCR Vbeta segments and 13 reverse primers for TCR Jbeta segments was used. TCRdb stores this immuneACCESS table with in-frame sequences only. Part of the clones is absent; in the studies checked, under half of the shortfall reflects unresolved V genes, and no reason is known for the rest. Present in this sample are around 170,000 clones, 75% to 90% of which were seen just once. In total, the top ten clones hold approximately 2.9% of the sample. The sample taken for sequencing was PBMCs. Every receptor here comes from a woman between 50 and 59 years old in good health and CMV-seropositive.

This chain connects TRBV5-1 to TRBJ2-5; 10 bases match TRBD2. This CDR3 region has 16 residues. Germline CDR1 is SGHRS and CDR2 is YFSETQ. Losses at the gene ends were 2 bases for V and 1 base for J; bases not matched to a gene: 5. The CDR3 DNA is TGCGCCAGCAGCTTCGGTAGCGGGGGGTTCCAAGAGACCCAGTACTTC. Encoded protein: CASSFGSGGFQETQYF.

The rearrangement links TRBV6-5 to TRBJ1-1; D unclear. The CDR3 is made up of 13 amino acids. V gave up 6 bases and J gave up 11 bases, with 19 bases separating them. CDR1 and CDR2 (germline): MNHEY, SVGAGI. CDR3 in DNA: TGTGCCAGCAGCCCGGACCGCGGGGTGGGGGCTTTCTTT. It yields the protein CASSPDRGVGAFF.

The rearrangement uses TRBV30 and TRBJ2-5, with D possibly matching TRBD1 (6 bases). The germline V and J ends were trimmed by 4 bases and 7 bases, with 19 bases remaining between them. The CDR3 consists of 14 residues. Germline CDR1 reads GTSNPN; CDR2 reads SVGIG (reference sequence). CDR3 protein: CAWTPFRDKGTQYF. CDR3 in DNA: TGTGCCTGGACCCCCTTCCGGGACAAGGGGACCCAGTACTTC.

The V call is TRBV6-1, the J call TRBJ2-1, with D possibly being TRBD2 (6 bases). The CDR3 extends over 11 amino acids. CDR1 is MNHNS and CDR2 is SASEGT in the germline V gene. V lost 11 bases, J lost 7 bases, and 12 bases lay in between. The chain's CDR3 is CASSRGNEQFF. The CDR3 DNA reads TGTGCCTCCTCCCGGGGGAATGAGCAGTTCTTC.

The chain recombines TRBV5-1 with TRBJ2-7, with D unclear. V was clipped by 3 bases and J by 3 bases, with 16 bases between them. In germline, CDR1 is SGHRS, CDR2 YFSETQ. The CDR3 covers 15 residues. Written as DNA, the CDR3 is TGCGCCAGCAGCTCTGGCGTGTCGAGGAGCTACGAGCAGTACTTC. It translates to CASSSGVSRSYEQYF.

This sequence joins TRBV7-6 and TRBJ2-7, with TRBD1 matching 8 bases. This CDR3 is 15 amino acids long. The germline gives CDR1 SGHVS, CDR2 FNYEAQ. V trimming: 4 bases; J trimming: 3 bases; junction bases outside the gene matches: 8. CDR3 in amino acids: CASSYGGQAVYEQYF. The DNA for the CDR3 is TGTGCCAGCAGCTACGGGGGACAGGCGGTCTACGAGCAGTACTTC.

The chain combines TRBV5-1 with TRBJ2-1; 7 positions match TRBD1. Germline values: CDR1 SGHRS, CDR2 YFSETQ. The junction had 2 bases not matched to a gene; V was cut back by 0 bases and J by 8 bases. The CDR3 contains 13 residues. The CDR3 reads CASSLGGGYEQFF. CDR3 bases: TGCGCCAGCAGCTTGGGAGGGGGCTATGAGCAGTTCTTC.

In nucleotides, the CDR3 is TGTGCCAGCAGCTCGCGGACTAGCGGGGGGGGTGAGCAGTTCTTC. Translated: CASSSRTSGGGEQFF. The gene calls are TRBV7-8 and TRBJ2-1; 15 nucleotides align to TRBD2. The CDR3 has 15 residues. Germline assignment: CDR1 SGHVS and CDR2 FQNEAQ. Trimming at V came to 4 bases and at J to 9 bases, leaving 4 bases not matched to a gene.

This chain connects TRBV10-3 to TRBJ2-3; 7 nucleotides agree with TRBD2. V dropped 4 bases and J dropped 5; count of bases not matched to a gene: 6. CDR1 and CDR2 (germline): ENHRY, SYGVKD. CDR3 length: 14 amino acids. CDR3 nucleotides: TGTGCCATCAGTGTCGCACTAGCGAGAGATACGCAGTATTTT. It is translated as CAISVALARDTQYF.

The rearrangement links TRBV7-2 to TRBJ2-1; TRBD2 matches 8 bases. CDR1 is SGHTA and CDR2 is FQGNSA in the germline V gene. The CDR3 spans 15 residues. V shed 5 bases, J shed 4 bases, and the junction held 7 bases outside the gene matches. As DNA, the CDR3 is TGTGCCAGCAGCGTACCTACTAGCGGTTACAATGAGCAGTTCTTC. It is translated as CASSVPTSGYNEQFF.

The chain couples TRBV5-1 to TRBJ1-1; D call uncertain. Germline CDR1 and CDR2: SGHRS and YFSETQ. The length of the CDR3 is 14 residues. V lost 0 bases to trimming and J lost 0 bases, with 6 bases between them. In DNA form, the CDR3 reads TGCGCCAGCAGCTTGGGGCAAATGAACACTGAAGCTTTCTTT. It encodes CASSLGQMNTEAFF.